This T cell receptor beta chain originates from a study of technical replicates of blood from a handful of donors. Sequencing was performed with immunoSEQ multiplex PCR; in TCRdb, only in-frame clones are kept and a portion is missing. This sample yields some 85,000 clones, of which 90% to 97% are seen a single time; under 0.4% belongs to the top ten. CDR1 and CDR2 (germline): SNHLY, FYNNEI. V was trimmed by 6 bases and J by 6 bases, leaving 12 bases between them. This CDR3 comprises 12 residues. This chain links TRBV2 with TRBJ2-7; weak D call: TRBD1 (6 bases). This receptor was identified in a human donor in good health. The specimen was T cells isolated from PBMCs. For the CDR3, the DNA is TGTGCCAGCAGACCAGGGGTCCTCGAGCAGTACTTC. This gives the protein CASRPGVLEQYF.